Listed below are T cell receptor beta chains from one sample, sequenced in a study of blood T cell repertoires in COVID-19. Produced via immunoSEQ multiplex PCR; TCRdb's table is partial and in-frame only. The sample lists some 320,000 clones; roughly 90% were seen once. The sequenced sample consisted of peripheral blood. The receptors shown here come from a woman in her thirties with COVID-19, enrolled during active disease. CDR3s include the opening cysteine and the closing phenylalanine or tryptophan. Fields, in order: V gene, J gene, clone size, D gene, CDR3 protein, CDR3 DNA. The D gene is left open where the match is weak. Some rows mark clone size as missing; the rest say once, few, many or name a class of expanded clone.

TRBV10-3	TRBJ1-2	once	.	CAISDSSGLGYTF	TGTGCCATCAGTGATAGTTCAGGGCTCGGCTACACCTTC
TRBV28	TRBJ1-4	.	.	CASRTDSATNEKLFF	TGTGCCAGCAGGACGGACAGTGCAACTAATGAAAAACTGTTTTTT
TRBV19	TRBJ1-3	.	.	CASRPPGPFSGNTIYF	TGTGCCAGTAGACCGCCGGGTCCGTTCTCTGGAAACACCATATATTTT
TRBV5-5	TRBJ1-1	.	.	CASSLAGETQAFF	TGTGCCAGCAGCTTGGCGGGGGAAACCCAAGCTTTCTTT
TRBV18	TRBJ2-3	.	TRBD2	CASSPPGLAGGHADTQYF	TGTGCCAGCTCACCACCGGGACTAGCGGGGGGGCACGCAGATACGCAGTATTTT
TRBV5-1	TRBJ1-1	.	.	CASSLGPAGDTEAFF	TGCGCCAGCAGCTTGGGACCGGCAGGGGACACTGAAGCTTTCTTT
TRBV2	TRBJ2-4	.	.	CASSNRATLAKNIQYF	TGTGCCAGCAGTAACAGGGCGACGCTGGCCAAAAACATTCAGTACTTC
TRBV29-1	TRBJ1-2	.	TRBD1	CSAIRDSSGYTF	TGCAGCGCCATCCGGGACAGTAGTGGCTACACCTTC
TRBV24-1	TRBJ1-2	.	TRBD1	CATSDRGQALTF	TGTGCCACCAGTGACCGTGGACAGGCCCTAACCTTC
TRBV6-2/TRBV6-3	TRBJ1-2	.	.	CASSDAGANYGYTF	TGTGCCAGCAGTGACGCGGGCGCTAACTATGGCTACACCTTC
TRBV7-9	TRBJ2-2	.	.	CASSSIADTLRFTGELFF	TGTGCCAGCAGCTCAATAGCGGACACCCTGAGGTTTACCGGGGAGCTGTTTTTT
TRBV6-5	TRBJ1-4	.	.	CASSRQFATNEKLFF	TGTGCCAGCAGCCGACAGTTCGCAACTAATGAAAAACTGTTTTTT
TRBV27	TRBJ2-6	once	.	CASTRYSGANVLTF	TGTGCCAGCACTAGGTACTCTGGGGCCAACGTCCTGACTTTC
TRBV6-6	TRBJ2-3	.	.	CASSYPGVDTQYF	TGTGCCAGCAGTTATCCGGGAGTGGATACGCAGTATTTT
TRBV13	TRBJ1-5	.	.	CASSYTRNQPQHF	TGTGCCAGCAGCTACACCCGTAATCAGCCCCAGCATTTT